A selection of T cell receptor beta chains follows, all from one sample in a study of T cells in localized non-small cell lung cancer. Generated by immunoSEQ multiplex PCR, the TCRdb table keeps only in-frame clones and is missing some. In the table there are over 3,500 clones, more than 30% of which are singletons. The specimen comprised lung tumor tissue, sampled before any cancer treatment. These receptors originate from a male donor older than 55 with stage III lung adenocarcinoma. CDR3s include the opening cysteine and the closing phenylalanine or tryptophan. D genes are given only for firm matches. Clone size is stated in some rows and not others, as once, few, many or a class when expanded.

>TRBV18|18|TRBJ2-2|once|TRBD2
TGTGCCAGCTCACCAAGGCTAGCGGGGGCGACGAACACCGGGGAGCTGTTTTTT
CASSPRLAGATNTGELFF
>TRBV5-1|17|TRBJ1-3|NA|NA
TGCGCCAGCAGCTTGAGCTCTTCCCCCGTCTCTGGAAACACCATATATTTT
CASSLSSSPVSGNTIYF
>TRBV30|14|TRBJ2-2|NA|NA
TGTGCCTGGAGTCCGGGGGGCGCAAGCGGGGAGCTGTTTTTT
CAWSPGGASGELFF
>TRBV29-1|13|TRBJ2-7|NA|NA
TGCAGCGTTGAAGAACCAGTGAAATACGAGCAGTACTTC
CSVEEPVKYEQYF
>TRBV5-1|14|TRBJ2-7|NA|NA
TGCGCCAGCAGACTGAGGACGGAATCCTACGAGCAGTACTTC
CASRLRTESYEQYF
>TRBV15|15|TRBJ2-5|NA|TRBD2
TGTGCCACCAGCCGGAGCGGGGGGTCTCAAGAGACCCAGTACTTC
CATSRSGGSQETQYF
>TRBV18|14|TRBJ1-2|NA|NA
TGTGCCAGCTCACCACCGGGAACAGGGAGTGGCTACACCTTC
CASSPPGTGSGYTF
>TRBV11-3|14|TRBJ1-3|few|NA
TGTGCCAGCAGCTTTGATCCCGTCGGAAACACCATATATTTT
CASSFDPVGNTIYF
>TRBV12-2|17|TRBJ1-5|NA|NA
TGTGCCGGGACTTCCGACGGACAGGGTATACGGAATCAGCCCCAGCATTTT
CAGTSDGQGIRNQPQHF
>TRBV19|13|TRBJ2-2|NA|NA
TGTGCCAGTAGCGCTGGACAGTCCGGGGAGCTGTTTTTT
CASSAGQSGELFF
>TRBV9|16|TRBJ2-1|large|NA
TGTGCCAGCAGCTTCATCGTCCACAGCTCCTACAATGAGCAGTTCTTC
CASSFIVHSSYNEQFF
>TRBV2|15|TRBJ1-3|NA|NA
TGTGCCAGCAGTGTCACCGTGGGATCTGGAAACACCATATATTTT
CASSVTVGSGNTIYF
>TRBV19|16|TRBJ1-5|once|NA
TGTGCCAGTAGTATCCTCGGACGGATTAGCAATCAGCCCCAGCATTTT
CASSILGRISNQPQHF
>TRBV9|14|TRBJ1-1|few|TRBD1
TGTGCCAGCAGCCTCCAGGGGGGCAGGACTGAAGCTTTCTTT
CASSLQGGRTEAFF
>TRBV29-1|13|TRBJ1-5|NA|TRBD1
TGCAGCGCCGCGCCCACAGGGGAAGGGCCCCAGCATTTT
CSAAPTGEGPQHF
>TRBV12-5|16|TRBJ2-5|NA|TRBD1
TGTGCTAGCTTCCTAGGACAGGGGGTAGACGAAGAGACCCAGTACTTC
CASFLGQGVDEETQYF
>TRBV6-8|14|TRBJ2-7|medium-sized|NA
TGTGCCAGCAGTTACGCGGGGCAGACCTACGAGCAGTACTTC
CASSYAGQTYEQYF
>TRBV11-3|15|TRBJ2-3|NA|NA
TGTGCCAGCAGACGGGACCACTATTCCGGAGATACGCAGTATTTT
CASRRDHYSGDTQYF
>TRBV4-2|22|TRBJ2-3|NA|TRBD2
TGTGCCAGCAGCCAAGATACCAGGGCTTCGGGACTAGCGGGGTCACACACAGATACGCAGTATTTT
CASSQDTRASGLAGSHTDTQYF
>TRBV18|18|TRBJ1-2|NA|NA
TGTGCCAGCTCACCACGGCCGGGGGGGCAGTGGTTGGACTATGGCTACACCTTC
CASSPRPGGQWLDYGYTF
>TRBV1|15|TRBJ1-5|few|NA
TGCGCCAGCAGCCCCGCGGCGGGGGCTAATCAGCCCCAGCATTTT
CASSPAAGANQPQHF
>TRBV28|12|TRBJ1-2|NA|TRBD1
TGTGCCAGCAGTTCTACCAGGGGGGGCTACACCTTC
CASSSTRGGYTF
>TRBV12-5|14|TRBJ1-2|NA|TRBD1
TGTGCTAGTGGTCGAGGACAGGGGGTTGGTGGCTACACCTTC
CASGRGQGVGGYTF
>TRBV7-7|15|TRBJ1-2|few|NA
TGTGCCAGCAGCCCAACCCGGGGGGCGGGCTATGGCTACACCTTC
CASSPTRGAGYGYTF
>TRBV29-1|13|TRBJ2-7|NA|NA
TGCAGCGCTGTGAGGGACGATCCCTACGAGCAGTACTTC
CSAVRDDPYEQYF
>TRBV18|14|TRBJ1-2|NA|NA
TGTGCCAGCTCACCTTCCGGGAGGCCCTATGGCTACACCTTC
CASSPSGRPYGYTF
>TRBV6-8|13|TRBJ2-3|NA|TRBD2
TGTGCCAGCGGCGGACTAGCAGGGGATACGCAGTATTTT
CASGGLAGDTQYF
>TRBV6-8|16|TRBJ2-7|medium-sized|NA
TGTGCCAGCAGTTACTCTAACGGGGCCTACTCCTACGAGCAGTACTTC
CASSYSNGAYSYEQYF
>TRBV6-8|14|TRBJ2-2|once|TRBD1
TGTGCCATCAAAGGGACAGGGGACACCGGGGAGCTGTTTTTT
CAIKGTGDTGELFF
>TRBV6-8|14|TRBJ2-5|medium-sized|NA
TGTGCCAGCAGTTACTCGAGACTAGGAGGGGCCCAGTACTTC
CASSYSRLGGAQYF
>TRBV23-1|19|TRBJ1-6|NA|TRBD1
TGCGCCAGCAGTCAATCGGCGGACAGGGGTATCTCCTATAATTCACCCCTCCACTTT
CASSQSADRGISYNSPLHF
>TRBV7-6|15|TRBJ1-3|NA|NA
TGTGCCAGCAGCTTAGGGTCTCGCTCTGGAAACACCATATATTTT
CASSLGSRSGNTIYF
>TRBV13|14|TRBJ1-6|few|NA
TGTGCCAGCAGCTTAGTACGGACTAATTCACCCCTCCACTTT
CASSLVRTNSPLHF
>TRBV5-1|14|TRBJ2-7|NA|TRBD1
TGCGCCAGCAGCCACCCGGGACAGGGATACGAGCAGTACTTC
CASSHPGQGYEQYF
>TRBV19|14|TRBJ1-2|once|TRBD1
TGTGCCAGTAGTGCCGGGACAGCCTCCTATGGCTACACCTTC
CASSAGTASYGYTF
>TRBV11-3|14|TRBJ2-3|few|NA
TGTGCCAGCAGCTCCCTCGGTGGCACAGATACGCAGTATTTT
CASSSLGGTDTQYF
>TRBV19|13|TRBJ2-3|NA|NA
TGTGCCAGTATGGAGCGAAGCACAGATACGCAGTATTTT
CASMERSTDTQYF
>TRBV11-3|16|TRBJ1-2|few|NA
TGTGCCAGCAGCTCTGTTCAGGGTTTTGTAAACTATGGCTACACCTTC
CASSSVQGFVNYGYTF
>TRBV6-8|15|TRBJ1-2|NA|NA
TGTGCCAGCAGTTACTCACCAGGGTCCCTTGCCGGCTACACCTTC
CASSYSPGSLAGYTF
>TRBV6-9|15|TRBJ2-3|few|NA
TGTGCCAGCAGTTTCTTCCAGGGTCGTACAGATACGCAGTATTTT
CASSFFQGRTDTQYF
>TRBV11-3|14|TRBJ2-2|few|NA
TGTGCCAGCAGCTTAATTGCAAACACCGGGGAGCTGTTTTTT
CASSLIANTGELFF
>TRBV29-1|15|TRBJ1-4|NA|TRBD1
TGCAGCGTTGGTAGGGACAGGGGGCTGTCGGAAAAACTGTTTTTT
CSVGRDRGLSEKLFF
>TRBV4-1|18|TRBJ2-2|NA|NA
TGCGCCAGCAGCCAAGATCCCCCAGGGGCCAAGGTATCCGGGGAGCTGTTTTTT
CASSQDPPGAKVSGELFF
>TRBV19|12|TRBJ2-7|NA|NA
TGTGCCAGTAGTATCGATCAGGGACGGCAGTACTTC
CASSIDQGRQYF
>TRBV11-3|15|TRBJ2-3|few|TRBD2
TGTGCCAGCAGCCGCAGTAGCGGGGGGGCAGATACGCAGTATTTT
CASSRSSGGADTQYF
>TRBV11-3|14|TRBJ2-7|NA|TRBD1
TGTGCCAGCAGCTCCGGGACAGGGTTAAACGAGCAGTACTTC
CASSSGTGLNEQYF
>TRBV10-2|14|TRBJ1-2|NA|NA
TGCGCCAGCAGTGACCGGGGGGGGAACTATGGCTACACCTTC
CASSDRGGNYGYTF
>TRBV6-8|15|TRBJ2-3|NA|NA
TGTGCCAGCCGCATATCGCAAGGTAGCACAGATACGCAGTATTTT
CASRISQGSTDTQYF
>TRBV9|15|TRBJ2-7|NA|NA
TGTGCCAGCAGCGATATAGACAGCCCAGGGGGGGAGCAGTACTTC
CASSDIDSPGGEQYF
>TRBV18|15|TRBJ1-4|NA|NA
TGTGCCAGCTCACCTCGTGCGGCAGGGAATGAAAAACTGTTTTTT
CASSPRAAGNEKLFF
>TRBV6-8|19|TRBJ2-3|medium-sized|TRBD2
TGTGCCAGCAGTTACTCTGCCCCGGGACTAGCGGGGTTAGGAGATACGCAGTATTTT
CASSYSAPGLAGLGDTQYF
>TRBV16|12|TRBJ1-2|NA|NA
TGTGCCAGCAGCCCAAACAGCTATGGCTACACCTTC
CASSPNSYGYTF
>TRBV18|13|TRBJ2-7|large|NA
TGTGCCAGCTCAACCCCAGACTCCTACGAGCAGTACTTC
CASSTPDSYEQYF
>TRBV6-8|14|TRBJ2-7|few|TRBD1
TGTGCCAGCAGTTACTCATGGACAGGAGGAGAGCAGTACTTC
CASSYSWTGGEQYF
>TRBV25-1|14|TRBJ2-1|NA|NA
TGTGCCAGCAGTGACCCTTTTAACCCCGGGACGCAGTTCTTC
CASSDPFNPGTQFF
>TRBV18|16|TRBJ2-3|NA|TRBD1
TGTGCCAGCTCACCATCGACAGGGGTAACGGCAGATACGCAGTATTTT
CASSPSTGVTADTQYF
>TRBV6-8|17|TRBJ1-3|few|NA
TGTGCCAGCAGTGAGAATTTACACGGCCCCTCTGGAAACACCATATATTTT
CASSENLHGPSGNTIYF